The 26 T cell receptor beta chains presented below share a single source sample, sequenced in a study of identical twins. TCRdb processed the 5' RACE reads anew with MiXCR; each CDR3 protein has one entry. In the table there are 270,000 or so distinct CDR3 sequences, approximately 8.6% of which are singletons. The same sample was also used in a study of yellow fever vaccine responses in identical twins.

Sequenced sample: CD8+ T cells sorted from blood. The source of these receptors is a woman in her late teens or twenties in good health.

As DNA, the CDR3 is TGTGCCAGCAGCCCTAGCTCTCGGGGGGGGGGCAATGAGCAGTTCTTC. Its translation is CASSPSSRGGGNEQFF. V is TRBV7-9 and J is TRBJ2-1; 8 bases line up with TRBD2. V gave up 5 bases and J gave up 6 bases; unmatched junction bases: 12. The germline gives CDR1 SEHNR, CDR2 FQNEAQ (reference sequence). This CDR3 is 16 amino acids long.

This clonotype occurred many times. The chain uses TRBV29-1 and TRBJ2-7; D gene ambiguous. V was shortened by 4 bases and J by 2 bases, with 15 bases between the two germline ends. The CDR3 sequence is 14 residues long. Germline CDR1 SQVTM, CDR2 ANQGSEA. The CDR3 coding sequence is TGCAGCGTTGCCTGGGGTACAGCCCCCTACGAGCAGTACTTC. This codes for CSVAWGTAPYEQYF.

The table lists this clonotype with many counts. V and J are TRBV5-1 and TRBJ2-3, with D uncertain. V lost 3 bases and J 1 base, leaving 15 bases between the germline ends. The CDR3 runs 16 residues. Germline CDR1 SGHRS, CDR2 YFSETQ. The CDR3 bases are TGCGCCAGCAGCTCAAACACGGTAGTCGGCACAGATACGCAGTATTTT. Translating gives CASSSNTVVGTDTQYF.

The count of this clonotype is one. The junction departs from the called germline gene at one end, perhaps through a read error. The gene calls are TRBV20-1 and TRBJ2-1; 7 nucleotides align to TRBD1. Germline values: CDR1 DFQATT, CDR2 SNEGSKA (reference sequence). This CDR3 is 16 amino acids long. CDR3 DNA: TGCTGTGCTAGAGATACGGACAGGATTTTATACAATGAGCAGTTCTTC. This encodes CCARDTDRILYNEQFF.

The rearrangement joins TRBV15 to TRBJ2-7, with D hard to call. The CDR3 sequence is 15 residues long. The V end was cut by 4 bases, the J end by 3 bases, with 16 bases between. The germline V gene has CDR1 LNHNV and CDR2 YYDKDF (reference sequence). The CDR3 is CATSTDRAAFYEQYF. In nucleotides, the CDR3 is TGTGCCACCAGCACGGATCGTGCGGCCTTCTACGAGCAGTACTTC.

This clonotype has a count of ten or more. The chain employs TRBV12-3 or TRBV12-4 and TRBJ2-3, with 11 bases that match TRBD2. The V and J ends lost 3 bases and 4 bases, in that order; junction bases with no gene match: 6. CDR3 length: 16 amino acids. For the CDR3, the DNA is TGTGCCAGCAGTTTTAGCGGGGGGGCCGTGGCAGATACGCAGTATTTT. Translation: CASSFSGGAVADTQYF.

The J gene is TRBJ2-2, the V gene TRBV7-3, with 12 nucleotides matching TRBD2. The CDR3 spans 18 residues. CDR1 SGHTA and CDR2 FQGTGA come from the germline V gene. V was clipped by 4 bases and J by 5 bases; unmatched bases: 11. The CDR3 spells CASSSHVGLAGNTGELFF. DNA for the CDR3: TGTGCCAGCAGCTCCCACGTAGGACTAGCGGGGAATACCGGGGAGCTGTTTTTT.

V and J are TRBV3-1 and TRBJ1-5; 8 bases line up with TRBD1. There are 16 residues in the CDR3. Per the germline V gene, CDR1 is LGHDT and CDR2 is YNNKEL (reference sequence). With V trimmed by 0 bases and J by 1 base, 2 bases remained unmatched. Here the CDR3 DNA reads TGTGCCAGCAGCCAAGACGGGACAGGAAGCAATCAGCCCCAGCATTTT. Translation gives CASSQDGTGSNQPQHF.

This clonotype was detected only a few times. CDR3 sequence: CASSGHRDTGLMDTQYF. Written as DNA, the CDR3 is TGTGCCAGCAGTGGACACCGGGACACGGGATTGATGGATACGCAGTATTTT. This sequence joins TRBV2 and TRBJ2-3, with D perhaps TRBD1 (6 bases). The V gene lost 4 bases and the J gene lost 6 bases, with 23 bases spanning the gap. Germline values: CDR1 SNHLY, CDR2 FYNNEI. The CDR3 consists of 17 residues.

This clonotype was seen repeatedly, ten times or more. CDR3 DNA: TGCAGTGCTAGAGACGGGGGGTGGATGGCGCGGGAGGCCCCGTATACGCAGTATTTT. Protein: CSARDGGWMAREAPYTQYF. The chain couples TRBV20-1 to TRBJ2-3, with 8 bases matching TRBD2. CDR3 length equals 19 residues. Germline CDR1 is DFQATT and CDR2 is SNEGSKA (reference sequence). Trimming took 0 bases from V and 7 from J; bases not matched to a gene: 21.

A few counts support this clonotype. The CDR3 region is CASSETPGNEQFF. CDR3 bases: TGCGCCAGCAGTGAGACCCCGGGTAATGAGCAGTTCTTC. The chain carries TRBV10-2 and TRBJ2-1, with unresolved D. There are 13 residues in the CDR3. Germline values: CDR1 WSHSY, CDR2 SAAADI. V dropped 2 bases and J dropped 7 bases, with 9 bases sitting between them.

V usage is TRBV6-4 and J usage is TRBJ2-7; perhaps TRBD1 as D (5 bases). The CDR3 extends over 11 amino acids. Looked up from germline, CDR1 is MRHNA and CDR2 is SNTAGT. Trimming removed 3 bases at V and 8 bases at J, with 8 bases between. The CDR3 is CASSEGEKQYF. CDR3 nucleotides: TGTGCCAGCAGTGAAGGGGAAAAGCAGTACTTC.

Ten or more counts support this clonotype. The V and J genes are TRBV11-1 and TRBJ2-6; no clear D gene. Trimming left V 5 bases short and J 1 base short, with 3 bases between. Germline CDR1 and CDR2: SGHAT and FQDESV (reference sequence). This CDR3 contains 13 residues. CDR3 protein: CASSRSGANVLTF. The CDR3 region has the DNA TGTGCCAGCAGCAGGTCTGGGGCCAACGTCCTGACTTTC.

This clonotype was seen ten or more times. This sequence joins TRBV20-1 and TRBJ1-5; no reliable D call. Germline V gives CDR1 DFQATT, CDR2 SNEGSKA (reference sequence). Trimming stripped 5 bases from V and 4 bases from J, with 18 bases between. The CDR3 totals 15 residues. The CDR3 nucleotides are TGCAGTGCTTTTTGGCCCAAAGAGCTTAATCAGCCCCAGCATTTT. Its protein is CSAFWPKELNQPQHF.

The table lists this clonotype with a few counts. The chain is built from TRBV5-6 and TRBJ2-1, with unresolved D. This CDR3 comprises 15 residues. The germline V gene encodes CDR1 SGHDT and CDR2 YYEEEE. V was trimmed by 0 bases and J by 3 bases, leaving 10 bases between them. CDR3 loop: CASSLGGDVYNEQFF. CDR3 nucleotide sequence: TGTGCCAGCAGCTTGGGCGGTGACGTCTACAATGAGCAGTTCTTC.

CDR3 protein: CASRETGLNTGELFF. The CDR3 nucleotides are TGTGCCAGCAGGGAAACAGGGCTTAACACCGGGGAGCTGTTTTTT. V usage is TRBV6-1 and J usage is TRBJ2-2, with D possibly matching TRBD1 (6 bases). The CDR3 contains 15 residues. Germline V gene lookup returns CDR1 MNHNS and CDR2 SASEGT. V lost 6 bases and J 2 bases, leaving 13 bases between the germline ends.

The V call is TRBV11-2, the J call TRBJ2-1; TRBD2 matches at 8 bases. Trimming removed 1 base from V and 10 bases from J; junction bases left unmatched: 6. Germline values: CDR1 SGHAT, CDR2 FQNNGV. The CDR3 loop spans 14 amino acids. The CDR3 region is CASSLVVVAGEQFF. The CDR3 DNA follows: TGTGCCAGCAGCTTAGTAGTGGTAGCGGGGGAGCAGTTCTTC.

This clonotype has a count of ten or more. V usage is TRBV6-2 or TRBV6-3 and J usage is TRBJ2-2, with TRBD2 identical over 13 bases. V lost 7 bases to trimming and J lost 4 bases; unmatched junction nucleotides: 3. The CDR3 runs to 15 residues. The germline V gene encodes CDR1 MNHEY and CDR2 SVGEGT. This CDR3 reads CASTGLAGLTGELFF. CDR3 nucleotide sequence: TGTGCCAGCACGGGACTAGCGGGGCTCACCGGGGAGCTGTTTTTT.

There are many counts of this clonotype. The genes are TRBV29-1 and TRBJ2-7; the match to TRBD1 covers 7 bases. V was clipped by 7 bases and J by 2 bases; unmatched bases: 8. CDR3 size: 13 residues. The germline V gene has CDR1 SQVTM and CDR2 ANQGSEA. The CDR3 nucleotides read TGCAGCGCTATCACAGGGGACGCCTACGAGCAGTACTTC. This codes for CSAITGDAYEQYF.

This rearrangement joins TRBV2 to TRBJ2-5; D is possibly TRBD2 (5 bases). The CDR3 is 14 residues long. Germline CDR1 is SNHLY and CDR2 is FYNNEI. Trimming pared 7 bases from V and 4 bases from J, leaving 16 bases between. The CDR3 DNA reads as TGTGCCAGCAAACAAGGGCTAGCTCCAGAGACCCAGTACTTC. Its protein product is CASKQGLAPETQYF.

This clonotype was detected a few times. This chain uses TRBV5-1 with TRBJ1-1; a possible D gene is TRBD1 (5 bases). CDR3 length: 13 residues. CDR1 and CDR2 from the germline V gene are SGHRS and YFSETQ. V was pared by 2 bases and J by 6 bases, with 11 bases between. The CDR3 spells CASSLRRDAEAFF. The CDR3 DNA sequence: TGCGCCAGCAGCTTAAGGAGGGACGCTGAAGCTTTCTTT.

The chain is built from TRBV24-1 and TRBJ2-1, with 11 bases aligning to TRBD2. Unmatched junction bases numbered 7, after V lost 2 bases and J lost 2 bases. From germline, CDR1 is KGHDR and CDR2 SFDVKD. This CDR3 is 18 amino acids long. The CDR3 is CATSDSLGTSGTYNEQFF. Here the CDR3 DNA reads TGTGCCACCAGTGATTCCCTCGGGACTAGCGGTACCTACAATGAGCAGTTCTTC.

This clonotype was counted only a few times. The chain employs TRBV18 and TRBJ2-7; D is perhaps TRBD1 or TRBD2 (5 bases each). The CDR3 length is 16 residues. The germline gives CDR1 KGHSH, CDR2 LQKENI. V lost 3 bases, J lost 5 bases, and 20 bases lay in between. The DNA for the CDR3 is TGTGCCAGCTCACCCTCCAACCGCTACGGGGCCAACGAGCAGTACTTC. Protein sequence: CASSPSNRYGANEQYF.

This clonotype was recorded at least ten times. The genes are TRBV5-6 and TRBJ2-7; 7 nucleotides agree with TRBD1. Per germline, CDR1 SGHDT and CDR2 YYEEEE. The CDR3 spans 16 residues. Germline trimming cut 0 bases from V and 0 bases from J; bases unmatched to any gene: 6. The CDR3 DNA is TGTGCCAGCAGCTTGGACCGGGACAGCACCTCCTACGAGCAGTACTTC. This encodes CASSLDRDSTSYEQYF.

The chain employs TRBV6-2 or TRBV6-3 and TRBJ2-7, with D maybe TRBD2 (5 bases). V lost 2 bases, J lost 2 bases, and 10 bases lay in between. There are 14 residues in the CDR3. Germline V CDR1 and CDR2: MNHEY, SVGEGT. Written as DNA, the CDR3 is TGTGCCAGCAGTTACATGGGAGACACCTACGAGCAGTACTTC. It specifies CASSYMGDTYEQYF.

The chain combines TRBV7-2 with TRBJ2-1; D is unclear. The CDR3 has 16 amino acids. Trimming cost V 5 bases and J 5 bases, with 19 bases left between them. CDR1 SGHTA and CDR2 FQGNSA come from the germline V gene. The CDR3 DNA reads as TGTGCCAGCAGCCCTTTTAGGAGTTTACCTGACAATGAGCAGTTCTTC. Translating it yields CASSPFRSLPDNEQFF.